What follows are 9 T cell receptor beta chains derived from one specimen sequenced in a study of cytomegalovirus exposure and HLA in healthy donors. The PCR made use of 60 Vbeta and 13 Jbeta primers. Sequencing was performed with immunoSEQ multiplex PCR; in TCRdb, only in-frame clones are kept and a portion is missing. The repertoire holds about 300,000 clones, with 86% as singletons. The source material was PBMCs. These receptors all come from a middle-aged man in good health and CMV-seropositive.

V and J are TRBV5-8 and TRBJ2-2; D possibly corresponds to TRBD1 (6 bases). Germline V CDR1 and CDR2: SGHTS, YDEGEE. The CDR3 contains 15 residues. V lost 5 bases and J lost 2, with 13 bases in between. The CDR3 protein is CASSLTGINTGELFF. CDR3 nucleotides: TGTGCCAGCAGTCTAACAGGGATCAACACCGGGGAGCTGTTTTTT.

The chain has TRBV30 and TRBJ2-2; TRBD1 matches at 8 bases. J was trimmed by 7 bases and V by 4 bases; bases with no gene match: 5. Germline lookup yields CDR1 GTSNPN and CDR2 SVGIG (reference sequence). The CDR3 is 13 amino acids. In nucleotides, the CDR3 is TGTGCCTGGAATCAGGGGGCAAACGGGGAGCTGTTTTTT. This sequence encodes CAWNQGANGELFF.

This clone was observed a handful of times. The chain links TRBV5-6 to TRBJ2-7; tentative D call: TRBD1 (5 bases). The CDR3 is 14 amino acids. With 2 bases removed from V and 1 base from J, the gap between germline ends came to 10 bases. Germline V gene sequence: CDR1 SGHDT, CDR2 YYEEEE. The CDR3 region is CASSFRQRSYEQYF. The CDR3 bases are TGTGCCAGCAGCTTCAGACAGAGATCCTACGAGCAGTACTTC. The variable domain in full, with the rest retrieved from reference TRBV5-6 and TRBJ2-7, is DAGVTQSPTHLIKTRGQQVTLRCSPKSGHDTVSWYQQALGQGPQFIFQYYEEEERQRGNFPDRFSGHQFPNYSSELNVNALLLGDSALYLCASSFRQRSYEQYFGPGTRLTVT.

The chain combines TRBV6-1 with TRBJ1-2; no clear D gene. Germline CDR1 is MNHNS and CDR2 is SASEGT. V was pared by 7 bases and J by 4 bases, with 16 bases between. CDR3 size: 14 residues. DNA of the CDR3: TGTGCCAGCACACGGTCCGGGGTGGGCTATGGCTACACCTTC. It translates to CASTRSGVGYGYTF.

The chain has TRBV6-5 and TRBJ2-1; D may be TRBD1 (6 bases). In germline, CDR1 is MNHEY, CDR2 SVGAGI. The CDR3 runs 13 residues. Trimming took 7 bases from V and 4 from J, leaving 11 bases between them. CDR3 sequence reads: CASKKQGYNEQFF. In nucleotides, the CDR3 is TGTGCCAGCAAGAAACAGGGATACAATGAGCAGTTCTTC.

About this clone: The junction departs from the called germline gene at one end, perhaps through a read error. The chain joins TRBV29-1 to TRBJ1-1, with D hard to call. The germline V gene has CDR1 SQVTM and CDR2 ANQGSEA. This CDR3 has 12 amino acids. CDR3 nucleotides: TGCAGCGTAGAAGCTCTGAACACTGAAGCTTTCTTT. It codes for CSVEALNTEAFF.

In this sample, this clone turned up a few times. V and J are TRBV15 and TRBJ2-2; 9 nucleotides line up with TRBD2. The junction had 4 bases not matched to a gene; V was cut back by 1 base and J by 4 bases. CDR3 length: 16 residues. The germline V gene encodes CDR1 LNHNV and CDR2 YYDKDF (reference sequence). This CDR3 reads CATSRATSGSTGELFF. CDR3 coding DNA: TGTGCCACCAGCAGAGCGACTAGCGGTTCCACCGGGGAGCTGTTTTTT.

For the CDR3, the DNA is TGCGCCAGCAGCCACCAATCGGGGTGGGGATCGGATACGCAGTATTTT. Translation: CASSHQSGWGSDTQYF. V gene TRBV5-1 combines with J gene TRBJ2-3, with a weak D call TRBD2 (5 bases). The CDR3 contains 16 residues. Germline V lookup: CDR1 SGHRS, CDR2 YFSETQ. The ends were cut back, 4 bases at V and 6 bases at J, with 21 bases in the middle.

The genes are TRBV10-1 and TRBJ2-7; 7 bases agree with TRBD1. The CDR3 loop spans 16 amino acids. The V segment lost 3 bases and the J segment 4 bases; nucleotides outside the gene matches: 12. Germline CDR1 is WNHNN and CDR2 is SYGVQD (reference sequence). The CDR3 sequence: CASSEARDRAIYEQYF. CDR3 coding DNA: TGCGCCAGCAGTGAAGCTAGGGACAGAGCTATATACGAGCAGTACTTC.